These 9 T cell receptor beta chains were all obtained from the same sample, sequenced in a study of blood T cell repertoires in COVID-19. Sequenced by immunoSEQ multiplex PCR; TCRdb stores in-frame clones only, minus some. The table has about 410,000 clones, 80% to 95% seen once. The sample comprised PBMCs or T cells enriched from blood (not recorded which). The receptors here all came from a man aged 18-30 years who had recovered from COVID-19.

The chain couples TRBV3-1 (or the pseudogene TRBV3-2) to TRBJ2-1; 9 positions match TRBD2. The CDR3 is made up of 16 amino acids. J lost 0 bases, V lost 4 bases, and 4 bases had no gene match. CDR1 and CDR2 from the germline V gene are LGHDT and YNNKEL (reference sequence). CDR3 bases: TGTGCCAGCAGCCTAGAAGCGGGGGGCTCCTACAATGAGCAGTTCTTC. It yields the protein CASSLEAGGSYNEQFF.

This clone was counted between two and nine times. The chain couples TRBV11-2 to TRBJ1-6; possibly TRBD1 for D (5 bases). CDR1 is SGHAT and CDR2 is FQNNGV in the germline V gene. V was cut by 1 base and J by 9 bases, with 7 bases left in between. This CDR3 region has 13 residues. The CDR3 nucleotides read TGTGCCAGCAGCTTAGGGGGGGGTTCACCCCTCCACTTT. It encodes CASSLGGGSPLHF.

This chain uses TRBV18 with TRBJ1-1, with no clear D. The germline CDR1 and CDR2 sequences are KGHSH and LQKENI. V lost 2 bases to trimming and J lost 5 bases, with 12 bases between them. This CDR3 spans 14 amino acids. CDR3 residues: CASSPMIGETEAFF. The DNA for the CDR3 is TGTGCCAGCTCACCAATGATCGGTGAAACTGAAGCTTTCTTT.

The chain joins TRBV10-3 to TRBJ2-5; D is ambiguous. CDR3 size: 13 residues. CDR1 and CDR2 (germline): ENHRY, SYGVKD. The ends were cut back, 5 bases at V and 2 bases at J, with 9 bases in the middle. CDR3 nucleotide sequence: TGTGCCATCAGTCCCGCCGGGCAAGAGACCCAGTACTTC. Translation: CAISPAGQETQYF.

The genes are TRBV29-1 and TRBJ2-5, with TRBD1 identical over 7 bases. CDR3 length: 15 amino acids. Germline V lookup: CDR1 SQVTM, CDR2 ANQGSEA. V shed 1 base and J 7 bases; nucleotides not matched to a gene: 12. The CDR3: CSVEAPTGILGTQYF. The CDR3 DNA sequence: TGCAGCGTTGAAGCCCCGACAGGGATCCTGGGGACCCAGTACTTC. Full variable domain (missing parts from reference TRBV29-1 and TRBJ2-5): SAVISQKPSRDICQRGTSLTIQCQVDSQVTMMFWYRQQPGQSLTLIATANQGSEATYESGFVIDKFPISRPNLTFSTLTVSNMSPEDSSIYLCSVEAPTGILGTQYFGPGTRLLVL.

The J gene is TRBJ1-2, the V gene TRBV7-9; the match to TRBD1 covers 9 bases. The V and J ends lost 3 bases and 3 bases, in that order; junction bases with no gene match: 11. The CDR3 length is 17 residues. Looked up from germline, CDR1 is SEHNR and CDR2 is FQNEAQ (reference sequence). CDR3 region: CASSFRTGALGDYGYTF. Written as DNA, the CDR3 is TGTGCCAGCAGCTTCCGGACAGGGGCCCTCGGAGACTATGGCTACACCTTC.

The V gene is TRBV3-1 (or the pseudogene TRBV3-2), the J gene TRBJ2-7; 13 bases match TRBD2. Germline V CDR1 and CDR2: LGHDT, YNNKEL (reference sequence). The V and J ends lost 4 bases and 2 bases, in that order; junction bases with no gene match: 5. This CDR3 spans 16 amino acids. CDR3 in DNA: TGTGCCAGCAGCCCGACCGGGACTAGCGGGGCCTACGAGCAGTACTTC. Translated, it gives CASSPTGTSGAYEQYF.

This clone was found once. V is TRBV29-1 and J is TRBJ2-1; 7 bases line up with TRBD1. The CDR3 length is 12 residues. V was clipped by 7 bases and J by 7 bases; unmatched bases: 7. CDR1 is SQVTM and CDR2 is ANQGSEA in the germline V gene. CDR3 bases: TGCAGCGCCTTACAGGGGAGTAATGAGCAGTTCTTC. Its protein is CSALQGSNEQFF.

The chain combines TRBV12-3 or TRBV12-4 with TRBJ2-7, with D possibly matching TRBD2 (5 bases). V lost 4 bases, J lost 6 bases, and 10 bases lay in between. The CDR3 totals 12 residues. This chain's CDR3 is CASSYPGIEQYF. The CDR3 DNA follows: TGTGCCAGCAGTTACCCGGGAATCGAGCAGTACTTC.